The present T cell receptor (beta chain) was sequenced within a study of CD8 T cells in ankylosing spondylitis. V gave up 2 bases and J gave up 0 bases, with 5 bases separating them. The germline V gene has CDR1 MNHEY and CDR2 SMNVEV (reference sequence). The CDR3 contains 13 residues. TCRdb reanalysed the 5' RACE reads using MiXCR and keeps one entry per CDR3 protein. This table has roughly 160,000 distinct CDR3 sequences, 9.8% appearing once. This clonotype was detected a few times. Sequenced input: blood, either unsorted or a sorted T cell fraction (not recorded which). The J gene is TRBJ2-7, the V gene TRBV27; no clear D gene. This receptor was taken from a female donor with ankylosing spondylitis or in good health (not recorded which). The DNA for the CDR3 is TGTGCCAGCAGTTTAGAACTCTCCTACGAGCAGTACTTC. Translating it yields CASSLELSYEQYF.